What follows describes a single T cell receptor beta chain. The authors' processing: Reference gene primer amplification in the assay estimated nucleated cell counts. Some clones are missing from TCRdb's copy, which holds only in-frame ones; the method was immunoSEQ multiplex PCR. D and trimming were read from the DNA, whereas the V and J calls and clone size are those reported in that table. The data show about 260,000 clones, with approximately 90% seen just once and roughly 2.8% held by the top ten. This record comes from a study of blood T cell repertoires in COVID-19. Study background: Researchers got acute and convalescent COVID-19 samples from the United States, Italy and Spain.

The CDR3 loop spans 15 amino acids. CDR1 is MNHEY, CDR2 SVGAGI, per germline. V lost 6 bases and J 6 bases, leaving 18 bases between the germline ends. The sequencing input was PBMCs or T cells enriched from blood (not recorded which). The V call is TRBV6-5, the J call TRBJ1-5; D possibly corresponds to TRBD1 (6 bases). This sequence was found in a man aged 40-49 years who had been exposed to COVID-19. The CDR3 protein is CASREDRPVGQPQHF. The CDR3 DNA is TGTGCCAGCAGGGAGGACAGACCAGTCGGTCAGCCCCAGCATTTT.